This TCR beta chain stems from a study of OX40 agonist ivuxolimab in advanced cancers. Regarding the research as a whole: Ivuxolimab, which targeted the costimulatory receptor OX40 (CD134), was an agonistic, fully human IgG2 monoclonal antibody. Intravenous ivuxolimab was administered to patients every 2 weeks at six dose levels: 0.01, 0.1, 0.3, 1.5, 3 and 10 mg/kg. Of the roughly 50 dose-escalation patients, hepatocellular carcinoma was present in 19, melanoma in around 15, renal cell carcinoma in 9 and head and neck cancer in 9. A male proportion of about 79% and a mean age of 60 years, ranging from 23 to 79, were recorded for the dose-escalation cohort. Prior anti-PD-1, anti-PD-L1 or anti-CTLA-4 therapy was permitted, and checkpoint inhibitors had been received by roughly 42% of dose-escalation patients. Three dose-escalation patients achieved partial responses, one with hepatocellular carcinoma and two with cutaneous melanoma. The purpose of peripheral TCRbeta sequencing was to test whether ivuxolimab changed TCR sequence diversity and led to clonal T-cell expansion. The paper covers the monotherapy dose-escalation part of the phase I ivuxolimab trial, which included N = 52 patients. What the work shows at the level of the full study, not this receptor alone: At doses from 0.1 to 3.0 mg/kg, clonal expansion was seen in both CD4+ and CD8+ blood T cells between baseline and week 6. Partial responders in the 0.1-3.0 mg/kg groups had among the lowest normalized peripheral clonal expansion, especially among CD8+ T cells. After ivuxolimab, CD8+ T cells had more expanded clones than CD4+ T cells on average. Antigen specificity was not determined for the clonally expanded peripheral T cells. Low levels of normalized T-cell clonal expansion were also seen in some nonresponding patients.

To sequence the TCRbeta CDR3 region, genomic DNA was isolated from the sorted cells. The immunoSEQ Assay was used for sequencing of TCRbeta CDR3 regions. TCRdb retrieved this table from immuneACCESS and kept in-frame rearrangements only. Not all clones are present; in checked studies, unresolved V genes account for under half, and no reason is known for the remainder. The table for this sample lists tens of thousands of clones; about 85% of them were counted only once. Around 14% of the sample belongs to the ten largest clones. The trial excluded patients who had a history of autoimmune disease or were on systemic immunosuppression. Peripheral blood for TCR sequencing was collected from all dose cohorts at baseline, on cycle 4 day 1, and on cycle 7 day 1. The samples were drawn from a first-in-human, open-label, multicenter phase I dose-escalation trial of ivuxolimab. Adults with locally advanced or metastatic head and neck squamous cell, hepatocellular, melanoma or renal cell carcinoma were enrolled in the trial. Before TCR sequencing, CD4+ and CD8+ T cells were separately sorted from peripheral blood.

From cysteine to phenylalanine, the CDR3 is 14 amino acids long. CDR3 DNA is the only sequence kept; it has 42 bases, read in frame from the first base. V is pruned by 1 base and J by 6 bases, leaving 4 bases of the junction without a gene match. According to the germline V gene, CDR1 reads LGHNA and CDR2 reads YSLEER. A note on this clone: Its antigen is currently not known. The input lacks base qualities; no much larger clone sits a single base away.

Specimen: CD4+ or CD8+ T cells sorted from blood, collected in a trial of the OX40 agonist ivuxolimab. The chain is encoded by TRBV4-3 joined to TRBJ2-7, with 9 bases in between that match TRBD1. The sequence was collected from an adult with an advanced solid tumor such as melanoma, head and neck, liver or kidney cancer. The nucleotides are TGCGCCAGCAGCCAAGGGGACAGGGCGTTCGAGCAGTACTTC. It codes for CASSQGDRAFEQYF.